Given below is one T cell receptor (beta chain) in context. The sample is drawn from a study of T cell changes during pregnancy in multiple sclerosis. Libraries were prepared by immunoSEQ multiplex PCR; TCRdb keeps only in-frame clonotypes and omits some of them. The sample lists 30,000 or so clones, over 75% occurring once. CDR1 is SEHNR, CDR2 FQNEAQ, per germline (reference sequence). V lost 3 bases to trimming and J lost 3 bases; unmatched junction nucleotides: 0. The CDR3 is 13 residues long. The source was CD8+ T cells from peripheral blood mononuclear cells, collected after pregnancy. The receptor's source is a female donor with multiple sclerosis, enrolled in a pregnancy study. V gene TRBV7-9 combines with J gene TRBJ1-1, with 8 bases identical to TRBD1. CDR3 nucleotide sequence: TGTGCCAGCAGCTTGACAGGGGACACTGAAGCTTTCTTT. Translating it yields CASSLTGDTEAFF.